The source of this TCR beta chain is a study of siplizumab effects on memory and regulatory T cells (dated by TCRdb to between 2018 and 2021). Regarding the complete study: The study examined how the anti-CD2 antibody siplizumab affects alloreactive T-cell subsets in allogeneic mixed lymphocyte reactions built from human PBMCs. Points the paper makes about the study in general: Of the alloreactive CD4+ clones that could be mapped, the Treg-derived share averaged approximately 69% with siplizumab compared with about 25% in control reactions. Greater diversity appeared to be present in unstimulated naive T cells than in memory T cells, and a substantial contribution to the alloresponse seemed to be made by naive cells. Siplizumab significantly reduced the cumulative frequency of alloreactive sequences traceable to unstimulated CD4+ memory T cells. The suppressive function of proliferating Tregs from siplizumab cultures was not functionally confirmed. About 75-95% of proliferating CD4+ or CD8+ clones could not be given a naive or memory phenotype. Because sequences at frequencies below about 10^-5 were poorly captured, only a minor fraction of alloreactive clones could be mapped back to unstimulated subsets.

Counted from cysteine to phenylalanine, this CDR3 has 12 amino acids. The CDR3 DNA has 36 bases and is translated from base 1. Reading the germline V gene gives CDR1 MDHEN and CDR2 SYDVKM. V sheds 2 bases and J sheds 9 bases, leaving 8 bases between their ends. A word on this clone: Its antigen remains undetermined. Base qualities are not provided; no much larger clone lies one nucleotide away.

Unstimulated CD4+ memory cells were also sequenced in three donor pairs, together with CD4+ naive, CD8+ TEMRA, CD8+ naive and CD8+ effector memory subsets. TCRbeta CDR3 sequencing was performed on sorted unstimulated T cells and on proliferating T cells recovered from mixed lymphocyte reactions. Fresh whole blood from approximately ten HLA-typed healthy donors was used to isolate PBMCs. The library was generated by the immunoSEQ multiplex PCR assay. Each sample had about 10^5 TCR templates assayed by the deep sequencing platform. Genomic DNA extracted from sorted T cells was the material used for TCRbeta CDR3 sequencing. Turning to the authors' computational methods: Clonal analysis of TCRbeta CDR3 data was done in the R programming language. Alloreactive CD4+ and CD8+ clones were defined by comparing unstimulated samples with post-reaction CFSE-low samples. By matching sequences to the repertoires of sorted unstimulated Treg and non-Treg cells, each alloreactive CD4+ clone was assigned a regulatory or non-regulatory origin. TCRdb's version of the immuneACCESS table is confined to in-frame rearrangements and falls short of the full clone set. An unresolved V gene accounts for under half of the shortfall where checked; the remainder is of unknown origin. That table gives V, J and clone size, and the DNA gave D and trimming. Counted in this sample were some 100,000 clones; more than 95% of them appeared once. The ten largest account for under 0.04% of the sample.

The TCR was taken from a human donor in good health. The specimen was naive CD4+ T cells sorted from blood. The label giving this sample's cell subset or site can be read as: unstimulated naive T cells. The V gene is TRBV28 and the J gene is TRBJ2-1; tentative D gene TRBD2, with 6 bases matching. The CDR3 protein is CASSLVGSEQFF. The sequence in DNA is TGTGCCAGCAGTTTAGTCGGGAGTGAGCAGTTCTTC.